This entry is about one TCR beta chain. CDR3 length equals 14 residues. Trimming cost V 5 bases and J 0 bases, with 10 bases left between them. Germline lookup yields CDR1 LNHDA and CDR2 SQIVND (reference sequence). Per the authors' pipeline: Reference gene primer amplification gave estimated nucleated cell counts. Profiled with immunoSEQ multiplex PCR; TCRdb holds only in-frame clones, not every one. V and J calls and clone size are those listed in that table; D and trimming were worked out from the DNA. Counted here are roughly 53,000 clones, approximately 91% occurring once; the ten biggest clones make up around 3.1%. The data stem from a study of blood T cell repertoires in COVID-19. Study-wide background: Samples came from the United States, Italy and Spain, spanning acute and convalescent COVID-19. T cells, B-cell-depleted T cells, or PBMCs supplied cDNA or gDNA.

This rearrangement joins TRBV19 to TRBJ1-1; D not certain. The TCR originated in a human donor in a cohort sampled during active COVID-19. Sequences were obtained from peripheral blood. The CDR3 DNA follows: TGTGCCAGTAGTCCCGGGGAGGTGAACACTGAAGCTTTCTTT. Translated: CASSPGEVNTEAFF. The complete variable domain, with remaining parts taken from reference TRBV19 and TRBJ1-1, reads DGGITQSPKYLFRKEGQNVTLSCEQNLNHDAMYWYRQDPGQGLRLIYYSQIVNDFQKGDIAEGYSVSREKKESFPLTVTSAQKNPTAFYLCASSPGEVNTEAFFGQGTRLTVV.